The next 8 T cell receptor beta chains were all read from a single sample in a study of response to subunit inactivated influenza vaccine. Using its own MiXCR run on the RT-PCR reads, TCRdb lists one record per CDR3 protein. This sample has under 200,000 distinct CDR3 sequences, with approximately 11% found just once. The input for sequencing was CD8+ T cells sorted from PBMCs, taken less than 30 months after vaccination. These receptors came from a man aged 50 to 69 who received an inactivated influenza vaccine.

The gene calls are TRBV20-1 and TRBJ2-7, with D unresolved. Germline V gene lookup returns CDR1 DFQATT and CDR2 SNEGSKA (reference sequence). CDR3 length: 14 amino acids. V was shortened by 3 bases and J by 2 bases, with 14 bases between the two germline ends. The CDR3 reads CSASEVPSTYEQYF. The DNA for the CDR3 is TGCAGTGCTAGTGAGGTACCATCGACCTACGAGCAGTACTTC.

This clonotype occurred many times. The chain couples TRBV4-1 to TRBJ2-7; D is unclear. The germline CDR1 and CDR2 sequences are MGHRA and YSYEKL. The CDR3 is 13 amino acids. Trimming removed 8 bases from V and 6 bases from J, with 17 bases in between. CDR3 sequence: CASAMTDQTEQYF. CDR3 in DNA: TGCGCCAGCGCCATGACGGATCAGACCGAGCAGTACTTC.

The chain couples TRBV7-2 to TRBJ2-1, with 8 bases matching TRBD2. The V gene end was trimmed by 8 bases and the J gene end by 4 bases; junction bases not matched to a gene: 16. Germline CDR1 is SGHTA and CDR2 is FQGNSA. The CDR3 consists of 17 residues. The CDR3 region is CASGGFTGGPGYNEQFF. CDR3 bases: TGTGCCAGCGGGGGATTTACGGGAGGGCCGGGGTACAATGAGCAGTTCTTC.

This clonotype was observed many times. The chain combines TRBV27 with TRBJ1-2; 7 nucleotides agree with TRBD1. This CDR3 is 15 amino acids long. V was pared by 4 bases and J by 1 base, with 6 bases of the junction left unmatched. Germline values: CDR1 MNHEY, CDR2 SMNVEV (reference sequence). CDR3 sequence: CASSSTGRNNYGYTF. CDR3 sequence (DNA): TGTGCCAGCAGTTCGACAGGGAGGAATAACTATGGCTACACCTTC.

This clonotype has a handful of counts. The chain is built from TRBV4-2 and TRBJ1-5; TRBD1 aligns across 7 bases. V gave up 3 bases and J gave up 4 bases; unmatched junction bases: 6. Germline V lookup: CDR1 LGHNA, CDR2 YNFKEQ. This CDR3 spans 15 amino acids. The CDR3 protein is CASSHLGGANQPQHF. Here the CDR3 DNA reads TGTGCCAGCAGCCACTTAGGGGGCGCGAATCAGCCCCAGCATTTT.

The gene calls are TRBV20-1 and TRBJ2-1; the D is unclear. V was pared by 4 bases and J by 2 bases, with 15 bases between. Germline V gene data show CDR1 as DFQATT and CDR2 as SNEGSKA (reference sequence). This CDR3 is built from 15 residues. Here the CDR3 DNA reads TGCAGTGCTATGGCGCCCGAGTTACCCTACAATGAGCAGTTCTTC. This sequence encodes CSAMAPELPYNEQFF.

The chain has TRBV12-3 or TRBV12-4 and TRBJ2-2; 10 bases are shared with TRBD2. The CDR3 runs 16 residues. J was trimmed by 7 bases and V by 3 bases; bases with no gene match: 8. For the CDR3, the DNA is TGTGCCAGCAGTTTCAAGGCTAGCGGGAGACACGGGGAGCTGTTTTTT. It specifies CASSFKASGRHGELFF.

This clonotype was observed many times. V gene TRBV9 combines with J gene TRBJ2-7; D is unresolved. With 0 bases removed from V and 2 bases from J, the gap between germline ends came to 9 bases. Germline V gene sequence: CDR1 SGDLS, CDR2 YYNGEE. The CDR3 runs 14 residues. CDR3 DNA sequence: TGTGCCAGCAGCGTAGGAGGCGGCCCCTACGAGCAGTACTTC. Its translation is CASSVGGGPYEQYF.